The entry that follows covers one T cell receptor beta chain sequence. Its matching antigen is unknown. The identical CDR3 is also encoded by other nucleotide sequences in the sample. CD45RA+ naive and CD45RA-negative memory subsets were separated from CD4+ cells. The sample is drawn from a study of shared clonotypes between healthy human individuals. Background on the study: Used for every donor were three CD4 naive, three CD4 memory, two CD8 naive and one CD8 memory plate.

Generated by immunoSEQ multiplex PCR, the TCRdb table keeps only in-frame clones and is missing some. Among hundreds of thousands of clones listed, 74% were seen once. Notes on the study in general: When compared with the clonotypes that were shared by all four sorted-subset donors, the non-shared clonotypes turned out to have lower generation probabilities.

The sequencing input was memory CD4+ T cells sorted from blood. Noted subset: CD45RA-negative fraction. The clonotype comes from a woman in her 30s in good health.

The CDR3 spells CASSLGASGSYEQYF. CDR3 bases: TGTGCCAGCAGTTTAGGGGCTAGCGGTAGTTACGAGCAGTACTTC. The chain employs TRBV28 and TRBJ2-7, with 7 bases fitting TRBD2. J gave up 4 bases and V 2 bases, and 8 bases lay outside the gene matches. From germline, CDR1 is MDHEN and CDR2 SYDVKM. The CDR3 is made up of 15 amino acids.